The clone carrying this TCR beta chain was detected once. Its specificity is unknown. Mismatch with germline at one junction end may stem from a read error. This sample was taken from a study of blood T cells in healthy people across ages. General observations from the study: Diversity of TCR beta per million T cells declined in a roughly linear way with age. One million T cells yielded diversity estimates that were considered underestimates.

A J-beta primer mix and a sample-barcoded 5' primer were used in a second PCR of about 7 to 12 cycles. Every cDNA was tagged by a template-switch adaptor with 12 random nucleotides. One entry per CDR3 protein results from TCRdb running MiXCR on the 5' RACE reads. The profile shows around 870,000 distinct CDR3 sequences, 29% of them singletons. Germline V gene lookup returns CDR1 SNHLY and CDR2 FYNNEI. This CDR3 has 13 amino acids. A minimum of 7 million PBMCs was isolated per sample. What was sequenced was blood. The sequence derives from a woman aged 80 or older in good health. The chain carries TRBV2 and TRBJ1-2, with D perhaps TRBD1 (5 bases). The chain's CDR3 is CTSSETGNYGYTF. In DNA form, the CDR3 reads TGTACCAGCAGTGAAACAGGCAACTATGGCTACACCTTC.